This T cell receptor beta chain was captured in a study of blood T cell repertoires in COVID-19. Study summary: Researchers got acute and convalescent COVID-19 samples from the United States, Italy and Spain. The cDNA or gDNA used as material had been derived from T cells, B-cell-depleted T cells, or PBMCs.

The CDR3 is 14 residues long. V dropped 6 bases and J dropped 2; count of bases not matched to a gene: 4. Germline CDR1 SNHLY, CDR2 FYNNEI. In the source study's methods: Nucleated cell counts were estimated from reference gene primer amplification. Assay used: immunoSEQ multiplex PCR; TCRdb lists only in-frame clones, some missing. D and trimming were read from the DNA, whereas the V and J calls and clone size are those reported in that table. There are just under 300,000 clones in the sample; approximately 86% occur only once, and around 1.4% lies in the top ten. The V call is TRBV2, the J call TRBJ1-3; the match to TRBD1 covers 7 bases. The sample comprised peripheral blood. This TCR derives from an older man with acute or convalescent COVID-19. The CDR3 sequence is CASSQDRAGNTIYF. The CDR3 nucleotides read TGTGCCAGCAGCCAAGACAGGGCTGGAAACACCATATATTTT. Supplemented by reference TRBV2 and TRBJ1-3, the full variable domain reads EPEVTQTPSHQVTQMGQEVILRCVPISNHLYFYWYRQILGQKVEFLVSFYNNEISEKSEIFDDQFSVERPDGSNFTLKIRSTKLEDSAMYFCASSQDRAGNTIYFGEGSWLTVV.